A single T cell receptor (beta chain) is shown here with its context. What it binds is unknown. This CDR3 is built from 15 residues. V lost 1 base to trimming and J lost 1 base, with 7 bases between them. CDR1 and CDR2 from the germline V gene are LGHNA and YNFKEQ. The entry originates in a study of cytomegalovirus exposure and HLA in healthy donors. General study findings and limits: Productive status was seen about 90% or about 30% of the time for most TCR beta V segments in an earlier analysis. Serostatus for CMV was the only available immune exposure information. TCR beta V- and J-gene trimming was later associated with a missense DCLRE1C variant.

The PCR contained 60 Vbeta and 13 Jbeta primers. Repertoires were generated with immunoSEQ multiplex PCR, while TCRdb's copy carries only in-frame clones and drops some. The sample holds some 190,000 clones, approximately 77% seen once. Sequencing input: PBMCs. V usage is TRBV4-2 and J usage is TRBJ2-2; perhaps TRBD1 as D (6 bases). The receptor comes from a man aged 35 to 55 in good health and CMV-seropositive. CDR3 bases: TGTGCCAGCAGCCAAGCGGACAGGAACACCGGGGAGCTGTTTTTT. Translating it yields CASSQADRNTGELFF.